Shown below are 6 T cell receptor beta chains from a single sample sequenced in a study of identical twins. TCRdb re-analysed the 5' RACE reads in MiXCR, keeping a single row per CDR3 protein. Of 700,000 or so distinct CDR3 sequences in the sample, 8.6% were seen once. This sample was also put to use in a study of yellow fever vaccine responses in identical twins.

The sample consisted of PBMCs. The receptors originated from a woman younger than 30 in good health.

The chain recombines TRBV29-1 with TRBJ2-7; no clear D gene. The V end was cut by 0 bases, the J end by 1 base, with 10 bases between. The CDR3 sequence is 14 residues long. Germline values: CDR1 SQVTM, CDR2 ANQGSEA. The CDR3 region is CSVEDPGESYEQYF. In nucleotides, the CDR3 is TGCAGCGTTGAAGATCCTGGGGAATCCTACGAGCAGTACTTC.

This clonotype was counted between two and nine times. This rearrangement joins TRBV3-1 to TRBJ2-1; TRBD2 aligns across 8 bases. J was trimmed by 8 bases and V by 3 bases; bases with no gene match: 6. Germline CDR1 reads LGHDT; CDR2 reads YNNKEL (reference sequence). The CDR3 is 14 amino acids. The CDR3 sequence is CASSHGTSLDEQFF. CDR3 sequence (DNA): TGTGCCAGCAGCCATGGGACTAGTTTGGATGAGCAGTTCTTC.

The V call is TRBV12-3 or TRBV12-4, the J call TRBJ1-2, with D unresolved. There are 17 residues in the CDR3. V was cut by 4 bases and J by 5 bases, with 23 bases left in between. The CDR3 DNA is TGTGCCAGCAGTTCCTCGTCGACCTCTTCGCCCTTGTATGGCTACACCTTC. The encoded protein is CASSSSSTSSPLYGYTF.

CDR3 residues: CASSMGPEETQYF. The DNA for the CDR3 is TGTGCCAGCAGCATGGGACCGGAAGAGACCCAGTACTTC. The chain couples TRBV7-9 to TRBJ2-5; D tentatively fits TRBD1 or TRBD2 (5 bases each). Germline V gene lookup returns CDR1 SEHNR and CDR2 FQNEAQ (reference sequence). This CDR3 is built from 13 residues. V shed 5 bases and J shed 3 bases, with 10 bases lying between them.

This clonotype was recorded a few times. CDR3 sequence (DNA): TGTGCCAGCAGCTTACGGGGTGGCGGCCAAGAGACCCAGTACTTC. Protein: CASSLRGGGQETQYF. The chain recombines TRBV7-2 with TRBJ2-5, with D possibly TRBD2 on 5 matching bases. Trimming stripped 2 bases from V and 1 base from J, with 11 bases between. Germline V lookup: CDR1 SGHTA, CDR2 FQGNSA. The CDR3 sequence is 15 residues long.

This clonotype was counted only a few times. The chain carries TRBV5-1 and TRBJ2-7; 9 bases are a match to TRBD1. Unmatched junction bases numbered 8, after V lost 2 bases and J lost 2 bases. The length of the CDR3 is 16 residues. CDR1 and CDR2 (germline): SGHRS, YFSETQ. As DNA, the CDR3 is TGCGCCAGCAGCTTAAATACCGGGACAGGGCCCTACGAGCAGTACTTC. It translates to CASSLNTGTGPYEQYF.